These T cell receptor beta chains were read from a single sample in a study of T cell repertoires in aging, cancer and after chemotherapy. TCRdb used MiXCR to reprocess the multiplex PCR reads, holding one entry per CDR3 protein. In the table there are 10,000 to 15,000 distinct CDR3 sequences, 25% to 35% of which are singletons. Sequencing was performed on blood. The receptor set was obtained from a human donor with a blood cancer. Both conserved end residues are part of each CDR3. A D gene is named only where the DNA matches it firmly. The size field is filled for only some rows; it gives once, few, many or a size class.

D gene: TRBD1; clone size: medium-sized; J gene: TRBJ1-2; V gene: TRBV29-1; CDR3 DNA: TGCAGCGTTGGAACTGCGGGGACAGGGAACTATGGCTACACCTTC; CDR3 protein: CSVGTAGTGNYGYTF
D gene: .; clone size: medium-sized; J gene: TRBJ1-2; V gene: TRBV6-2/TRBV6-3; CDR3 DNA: TGTGCCAGCAGTTACCGGGACAACTATGGCTACACCTTC; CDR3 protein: CASSYRDNYGYTF
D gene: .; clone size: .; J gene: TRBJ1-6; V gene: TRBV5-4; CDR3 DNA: TGTGCCAGCAGTCAGCTGGCGGGGGGTGATAATTCACCCCTCCACTTT; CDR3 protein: CASSQLAGGDNSPLHF
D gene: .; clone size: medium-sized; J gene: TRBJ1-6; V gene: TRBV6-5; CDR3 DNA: TGTGCCAGCAGTTACTCGGAGGGGGCCTATAATTCACCCCTCCACTTT; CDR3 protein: CASSYSEGAYNSPLHF
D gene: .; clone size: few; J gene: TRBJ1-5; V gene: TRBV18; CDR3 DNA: TGTGCCAGCTCACCTAATATAACGCACGCGTCGACAGGCCGCAATCAGCCCCAGCATTTT; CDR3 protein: CASSPNITHASTGRNQPQHF
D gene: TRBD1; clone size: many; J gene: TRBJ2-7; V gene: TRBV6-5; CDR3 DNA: TGTGCCAGCAGCAAGCCTGGGACAGCCAGGGGCGAGCAGTACTTC; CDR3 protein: CASSKPGTARGEQYF
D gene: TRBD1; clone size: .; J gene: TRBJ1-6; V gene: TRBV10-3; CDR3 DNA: TGTGCCATCAGTGGAAACCGGGACAGGAGTGGTTCACCCCTCCACTTT; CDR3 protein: CAISGNRDRSGSPLHF
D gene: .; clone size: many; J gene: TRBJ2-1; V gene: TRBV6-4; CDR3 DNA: TGTGCCAGCGCAGGGGGGGATGACGGGAAACAGTTCTTC; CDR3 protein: CASAGGDDGKQFF
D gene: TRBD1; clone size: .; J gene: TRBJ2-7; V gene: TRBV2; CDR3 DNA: TGTGCCAGCAGCTACAGGGGGCTGGCATACGAGCAGTACTTC; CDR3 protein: CASSYRGLAYEQYF
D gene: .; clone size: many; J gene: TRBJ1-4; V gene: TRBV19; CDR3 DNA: TGTGCCAGTAGTAGGCGGGAGCCTAATGAAAAACTGTTTTTT; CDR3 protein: CASSRREPNEKLFF
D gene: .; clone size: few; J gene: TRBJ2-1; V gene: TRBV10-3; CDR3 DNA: TGTGCCATTGCCAGAAGACCACGGAATGAGCAGTTCTTC; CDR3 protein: CAIARRPRNEQFF
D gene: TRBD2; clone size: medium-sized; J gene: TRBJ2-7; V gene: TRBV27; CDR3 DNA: TGTGCCAGCAGTCCCCAACTAGCGGGGGGGCGCTACGAGCAGTACTTC; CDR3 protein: CASSPQLAGGRYEQYF
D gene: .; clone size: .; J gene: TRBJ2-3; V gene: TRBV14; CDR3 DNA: TGTGCCAGCAGCCAAGGACGACTAGGCCTTTGGTATTTT; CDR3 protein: CASSQGRLGLWYF
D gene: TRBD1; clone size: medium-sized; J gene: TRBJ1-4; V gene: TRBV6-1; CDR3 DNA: TGTGCCAGCAGTTGGGACAGATCAGGTGAAAAACTGTTTTTT; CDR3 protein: CASSWDRSGEKLFF
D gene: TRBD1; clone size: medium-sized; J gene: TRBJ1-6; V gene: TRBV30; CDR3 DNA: TGTGCCTGGAGCGGACAGGGAGACTCCTCACCCCTCCACTTT; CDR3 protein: CAWSGQGDSSPLHF
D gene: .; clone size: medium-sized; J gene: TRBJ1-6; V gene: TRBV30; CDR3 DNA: TGTGCCTGGAGTACGCACGGGAATTCACCCCTCCACTTT; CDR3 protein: CAWSTHGNSPLHF
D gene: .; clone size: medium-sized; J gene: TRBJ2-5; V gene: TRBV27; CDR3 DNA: TGTGCCAGCAGTTTCCTAACTAGCCTGGAGACCCAGTACTTC; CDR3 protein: CASSFLTSLETQYF
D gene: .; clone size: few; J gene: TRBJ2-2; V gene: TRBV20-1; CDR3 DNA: TGCAGTGCTAGAGGGCAGGAGTTTGTGTATGACACCGGGGAGCTGTTTTTT; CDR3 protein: CSARGQEFVYDTGELFF
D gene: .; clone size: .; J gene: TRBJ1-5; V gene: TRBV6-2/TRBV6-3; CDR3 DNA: TGTGCCAGCAGCTGGGACACCCTAGAGCCCCAGCATTTT; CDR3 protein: CASSWDTLEPQHF
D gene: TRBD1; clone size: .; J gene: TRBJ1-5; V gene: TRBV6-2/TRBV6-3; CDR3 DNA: TGTGCCAGCAGCCTCGACAGGGCTACGTCTAATAGGCATTTT; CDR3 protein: CASSLDRATSNRHF
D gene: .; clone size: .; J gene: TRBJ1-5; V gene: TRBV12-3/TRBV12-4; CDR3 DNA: TGTGCCAGCAGTTTGGCGGGTTCGGGCAATCAGCCCCAGCATTTT; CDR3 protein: CASSLAGSGNQPQHF
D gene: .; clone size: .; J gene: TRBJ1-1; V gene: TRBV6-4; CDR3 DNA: TGTGCCAGCAGTGACTGGCTGGGGACTGAAGCTTTCTTT; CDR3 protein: CASSDWLGTEAFF